Detailed here is one T cell receptor (beta chain). What it binds is unknown. The method was immunoSEQ multiplex PCR; TCRdb's version includes in-frame clones alone and lacks a portion of them. The sample has over 30,000 clones, more than 55% seen once. These data originate in a study of monozygotic twins with cystic fibrosis. Study-level background: Libraries were built from 2.5 to 3.5 micrograms of fragmented DNA using 15 PCR cycles.

Findings of the study overall: In 13 of 16 pairs, V gene usage was closest to the co-twin's. In this small cohort, shared CDR3 numbers showed no association with age, concordance or disease severity. The repertoire was suggested to be naive-dominated, clonality median approximately 0.0098.

Material for sequencing was blood. The receptor's source is a girl aged 5-17 years with cystic fibrosis.

The CDR3 region has the DNA TGCGCCAGCAGCTACGGTGGGGAGCGGAACACTGAAGCTTTCTTT. It specifies CASSYGGERNTEAFF. The rearrangement links TRBV5-1 to TRBJ1-1, with unresolved D. V lost 3 bases and J 1 base, leaving 13 bases between the germline ends. This CDR3 comprises 15 residues. Per germline, CDR1 SGHRS and CDR2 YFSETQ.